This entry describes one T cell receptor beta chain. The antigen remains unidentified. The source of the sample is a study of response to subunit inactivated influenza vaccine. This CDR3 comprises 18 residues. Germline loops: CDR1 PRHDT, CDR2 FYEKMQ (reference sequence). Losses at the gene ends were 5 bases for V and 4 bases for J; bases not matched to a gene: 10. Study conclusions and caveats: Authors suggested few new T cells are recruited by each seasonal influenza vaccination.

TCRdb itself ran the RT-PCR reads through MiXCR, one entry per CDR3 protein. The data contain 800,000 to 1,000,000 distinct CDR3 sequences, approximately 21% of them singletons. Sequences were derived from PBMCs from blood, sampled 5 to 6 days after vaccination. The receptor was isolated from a man in his fifties who received an inactivated influenza vaccine. This chain uses TRBV13 with TRBJ2-3, with 15 bases aligning to TRBD2. CDR3 amino acids: CASSGTSGGNRFADTQYF. CDR3 in DNA: TGTGCCAGCAGCGGGACTAGCGGGGGGAATAGGTTCGCAGATACGCAGTATTTT.